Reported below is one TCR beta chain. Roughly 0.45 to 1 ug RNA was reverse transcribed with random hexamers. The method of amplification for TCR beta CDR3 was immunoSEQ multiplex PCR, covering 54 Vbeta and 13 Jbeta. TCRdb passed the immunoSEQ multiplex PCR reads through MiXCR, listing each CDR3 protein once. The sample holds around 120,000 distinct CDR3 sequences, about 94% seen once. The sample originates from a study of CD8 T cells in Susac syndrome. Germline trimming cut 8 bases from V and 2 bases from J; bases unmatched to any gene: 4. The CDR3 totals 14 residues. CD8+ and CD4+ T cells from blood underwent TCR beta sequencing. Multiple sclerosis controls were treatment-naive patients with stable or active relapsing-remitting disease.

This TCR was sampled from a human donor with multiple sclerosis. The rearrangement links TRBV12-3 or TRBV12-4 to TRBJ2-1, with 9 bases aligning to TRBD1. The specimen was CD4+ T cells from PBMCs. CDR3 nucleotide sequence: TGTGCCAGCCTTGGGGACAGGGCCTACAATGAGCAGTTCTTC. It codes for CASLGDRAYNEQFF.